What follows is one TCR beta chain and its context. With 5 bases clipped from V and 5 bases from J, the junction kept 3 bases outside the gene matches. Germline assignment: CDR1 SGHTA and CDR2 FQGTGA. This CDR3 contains 15 residues. This sample was taken from a study of blood T cell repertoires in COVID-19. On the study more broadly: Material from acute and convalescent COVID-19 was sourced from the United States, Italy and Spain.

The data were produced by immunoSEQ multiplex PCR, yet TCRdb's version contains in-frame clones alone and is incomplete. The sample lists under 350,000 clones, around four fifths occurring once. The J gene is TRBJ2-1, the V gene TRBV7-3, with 13 bases lining up with TRBD2. Source material: peripheral blood. The sequence derives from a woman aged 45-65 years who had recovered from COVID-19. In nucleotides, the CDR3 is TGTGCCAGCAGCGAGACTAGCGGGGGGAACAATGAGCAGTTCTTC. Amino acid sequence: CASSETSGGNNEQFF.